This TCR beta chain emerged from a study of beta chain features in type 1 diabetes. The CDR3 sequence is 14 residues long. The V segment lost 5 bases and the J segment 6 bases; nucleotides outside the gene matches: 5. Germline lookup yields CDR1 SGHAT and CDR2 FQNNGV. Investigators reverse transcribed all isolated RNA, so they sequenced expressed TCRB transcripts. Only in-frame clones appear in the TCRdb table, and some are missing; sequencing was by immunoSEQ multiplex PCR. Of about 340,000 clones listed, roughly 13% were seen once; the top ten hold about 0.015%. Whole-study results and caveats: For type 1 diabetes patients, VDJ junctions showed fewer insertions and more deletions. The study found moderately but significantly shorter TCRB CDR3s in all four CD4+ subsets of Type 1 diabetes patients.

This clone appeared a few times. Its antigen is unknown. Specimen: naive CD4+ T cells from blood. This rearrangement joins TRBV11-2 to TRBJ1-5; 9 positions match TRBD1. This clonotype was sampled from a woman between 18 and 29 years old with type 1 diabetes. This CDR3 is CASSEQGAGQPQHF. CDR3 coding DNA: TGTGCCAGCAGCGAACAGGGGGCCGGTCAGCCCCAGCATTTT.